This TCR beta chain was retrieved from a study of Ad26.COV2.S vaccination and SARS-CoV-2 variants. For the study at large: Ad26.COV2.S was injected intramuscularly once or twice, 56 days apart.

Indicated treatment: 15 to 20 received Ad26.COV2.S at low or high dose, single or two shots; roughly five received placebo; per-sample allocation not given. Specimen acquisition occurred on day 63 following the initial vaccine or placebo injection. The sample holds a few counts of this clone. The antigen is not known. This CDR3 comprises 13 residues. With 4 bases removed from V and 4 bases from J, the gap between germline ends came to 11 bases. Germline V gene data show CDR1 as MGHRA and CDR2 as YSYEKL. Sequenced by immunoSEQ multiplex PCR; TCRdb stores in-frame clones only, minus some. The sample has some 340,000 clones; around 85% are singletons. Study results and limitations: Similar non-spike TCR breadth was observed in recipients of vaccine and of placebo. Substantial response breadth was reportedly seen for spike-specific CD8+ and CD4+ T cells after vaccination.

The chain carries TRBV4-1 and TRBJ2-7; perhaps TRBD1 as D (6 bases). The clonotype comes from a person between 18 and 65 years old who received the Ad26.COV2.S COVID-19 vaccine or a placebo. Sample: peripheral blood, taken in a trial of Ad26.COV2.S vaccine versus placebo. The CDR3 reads CASSPQGMYEQYF. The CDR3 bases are TGCGCCAGCAGCCCACAGGGTATGTACGAGCAGTACTTC.